This T cell receptor beta chain was recovered during a study of CD4 T cells in relation to SARS-CoV-2 and coronaviruses. Overall study: TCR beta CDR3s were sequenced after approximately nine-day antigen culture of PBMCs. No peptide or an HIV-1 Nef peptide pool served as negative control.

Regarding this clone: The antigen remains undetermined.

TCRdb's copy holds only in-frame clones and misses some; the assay was immunoSEQ multiplex PCR. This table has some 16,000 clones, around 77% appearing once. Before the COVID-19 pandemic, during about 2010-2018, CD4+ T cells were taken from unexposed donors. The cells were cultured for about ten days before CD4+ T cells were isolated. Material for sequencing was CD4+ T cells from PBMCs, cultured in vitro. The TCR originated in a human donor in good health.

The CDR3 here is CAISGYGDQPQHF. The CDR3 nucleotides are TGTGCCATCTCGGGGTACGGGGATCAGCCCCAGCATTTT. V is TRBV10-3 and J is TRBJ1-5; D unclear. V lost 8 bases, J lost 5 bases, and 13 bases lay in between. This CDR3 contains 13 residues. The germline CDR1 and CDR2 sequences are ENHRY and SYGVKD.